The 3 T cell receptor beta chains below come from one sample, sequenced in a study of a mutant IDH1 vaccine in newly diagnosed glioma (dated by TCRdb to the early 2020s). Preparation of the library involved the immunoSEQ multiplex PCR assay. In TCRdb, the immuneACCESS table is reduced to in-frame sequences with V and J assigned. These tables do not hold every clone; where another copy was compared, an unresolved V gene accounts for under half, and the others remain unexplained. Across this sample there are 50,000 to 70,000 clones, with roughly 71% seen only once. Roughly 4.3% of the sample belongs to the ten largest clones. These receptors lack a known antigen. This sample's time point label indicates: week 35, safety follow-up. A 20-mer mutant IDH1 peptide at 300 micrograms in Montanide made up each vaccine dose, which was injected subcutaneously together with topical imiquimod. This specimen consisted of PBMCs, obtained from a glioma patient whose treatment included an IDH1 peptide vaccine. These receptors all come from a middle-aged man with glioma.

J is TRBJ1-1 and V is TRBV29-1; no clear D. In germline, CDR1 is SQVTM, CDR2 ANQGSEA. V lost 4 bases and J lost 4, with 10 bases in between. The CDR3 contains 12 residues. In nucleotides, the CDR3 is TGCAGCGTTGCCGTCTTGGGCACTGAAGCTTTCTTT. Amino acids: CSVAVLGTEAFF.

This chain uses TRBV5-4 with TRBJ2-6; TRBD1 might be the D (6 bases). Germline loops: CDR1 SGHNT, CDR2 YYREEE (reference sequence). The CDR3 has 15 residues. The V and J ends lost 3 bases and 2 bases respectively, with 9 bases between them. The CDR3 DNA sequence: TGTGCCAGCAGCTGGGCAGGGGCTGGGGCCAACGTCCTGACTTTC. It encodes CASSWAGAGANVLTF.

The rearrangement joins TRBV9 to TRBJ1-1; possibly TRBD1 for D (5 bases). The CDR3 runs to 15 residues. V lost 4 bases and J lost 3, with 16 bases in between. Germline V gene data show CDR1 as SGDLS and CDR2 as YYNGEE. CDR3 sequence (DNA): TGTGCCAGCAGCCGGTCAGGGATGAGGGACACTGAAGCTTTCTTT. It translates to CASSRSGMRDTEAFF.